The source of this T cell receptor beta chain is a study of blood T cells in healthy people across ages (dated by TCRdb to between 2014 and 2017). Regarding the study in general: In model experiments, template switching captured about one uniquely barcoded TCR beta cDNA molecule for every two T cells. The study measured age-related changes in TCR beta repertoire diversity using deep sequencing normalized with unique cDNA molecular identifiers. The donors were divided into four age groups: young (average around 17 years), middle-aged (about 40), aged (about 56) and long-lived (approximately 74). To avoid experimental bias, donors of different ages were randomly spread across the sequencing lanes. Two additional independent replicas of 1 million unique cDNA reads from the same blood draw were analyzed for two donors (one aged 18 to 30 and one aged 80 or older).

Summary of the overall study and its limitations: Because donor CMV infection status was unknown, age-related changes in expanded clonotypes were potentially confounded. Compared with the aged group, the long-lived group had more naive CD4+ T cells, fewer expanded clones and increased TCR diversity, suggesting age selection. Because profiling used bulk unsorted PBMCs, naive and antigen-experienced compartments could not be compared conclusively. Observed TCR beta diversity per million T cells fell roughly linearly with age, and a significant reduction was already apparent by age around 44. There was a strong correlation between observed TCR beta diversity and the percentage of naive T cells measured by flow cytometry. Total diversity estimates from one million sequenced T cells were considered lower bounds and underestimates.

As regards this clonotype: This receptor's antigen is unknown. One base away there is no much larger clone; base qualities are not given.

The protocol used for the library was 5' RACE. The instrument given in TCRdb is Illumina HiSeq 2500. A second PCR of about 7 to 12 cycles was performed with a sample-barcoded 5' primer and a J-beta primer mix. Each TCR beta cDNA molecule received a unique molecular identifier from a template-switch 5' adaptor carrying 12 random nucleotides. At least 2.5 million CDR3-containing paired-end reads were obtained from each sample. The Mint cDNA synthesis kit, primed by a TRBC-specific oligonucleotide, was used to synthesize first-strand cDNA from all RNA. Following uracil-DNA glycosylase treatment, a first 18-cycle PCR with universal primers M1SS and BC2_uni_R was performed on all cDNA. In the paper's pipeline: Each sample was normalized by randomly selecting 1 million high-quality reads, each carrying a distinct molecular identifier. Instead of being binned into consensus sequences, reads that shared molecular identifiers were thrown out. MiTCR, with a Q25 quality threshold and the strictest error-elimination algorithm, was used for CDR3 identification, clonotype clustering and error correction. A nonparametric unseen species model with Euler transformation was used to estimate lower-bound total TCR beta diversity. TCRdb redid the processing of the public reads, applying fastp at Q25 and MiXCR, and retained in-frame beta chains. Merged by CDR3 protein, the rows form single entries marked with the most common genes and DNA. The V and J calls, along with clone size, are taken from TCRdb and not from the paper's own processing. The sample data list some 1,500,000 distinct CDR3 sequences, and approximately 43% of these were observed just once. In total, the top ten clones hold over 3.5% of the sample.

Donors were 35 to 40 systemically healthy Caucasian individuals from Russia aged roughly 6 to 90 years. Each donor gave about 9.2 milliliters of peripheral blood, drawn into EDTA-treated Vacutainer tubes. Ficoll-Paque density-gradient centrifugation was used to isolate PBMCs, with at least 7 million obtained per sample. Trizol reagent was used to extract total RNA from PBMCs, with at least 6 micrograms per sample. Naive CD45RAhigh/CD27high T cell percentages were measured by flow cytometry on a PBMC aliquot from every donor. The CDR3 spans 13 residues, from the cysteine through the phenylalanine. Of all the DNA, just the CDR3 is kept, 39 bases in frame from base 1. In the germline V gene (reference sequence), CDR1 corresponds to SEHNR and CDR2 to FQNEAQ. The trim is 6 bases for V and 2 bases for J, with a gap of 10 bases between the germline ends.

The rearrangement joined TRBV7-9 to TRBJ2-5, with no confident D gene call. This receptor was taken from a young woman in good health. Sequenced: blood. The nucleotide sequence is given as TGTGCCAGCAGGCAGTATCAGCAAGAGACCCAGTACTTC. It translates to CASRQYQQETQYF.